A single sample gave rise to the 21 T cell receptor beta chains below, sequenced in a study of cytomegalovirus exposure and HLA in healthy donors. PCR was performed using 60 Vbeta and 13 Jbeta primers. Assay used: immunoSEQ multiplex PCR; TCRdb lists only in-frame clones, some missing. The data hold approximately 150,000 clones, with just under 80% observed a single time. Sequencing input: PBMCs. These TCRs come from a woman younger than 30 in good health and CMV-seronegative.

This clone has only a few counts. J is TRBJ2-3 and V is TRBV30; possible D gene TRBD2, 6 bases. The CDR3 is made up of 16 amino acids. The germline V gene encodes CDR1 GTSNPN and CDR2 SVGIG (reference sequence). The V end was cut by 5 bases, the J end by 2 bases, with 20 bases between. This CDR3 reads CAWGRAGGTLTDTQYF. CDR3 nucleotides: TGTGCCTGGGGGCGGGCCGGGGGAACCCTCACAGATACGCAGTATTTT.

The chain recombines TRBV27 with TRBJ2-7; 12 positions agree with TRBD2. CDR1 and CDR2 (germline): MNHEY, SMNVEV (reference sequence). There are 14 residues in the CDR3. Germline trimming cut 3 bases from V and 5 bases from J; bases unmatched to any gene: 2. CDR3 bases: TGTGCCAGCAGTTTGACTAGCGGGAGCCACGAGCAGTACTTC. It yields the protein CASSLTSGSHEQYF.

Points on this clone: This sample also contains other DNA sequences that code for the same CDR3. J is TRBJ1-5 and V is TRBV29-1, with TRBD1 matching 8 bases. Germline trimming cut 7 bases from V and 7 bases from J; bases unmatched to any gene: 6. CDR3 size: 12 residues. CDR1 is SQVTM and CDR2 is ANQGSEA in the germline V gene. CDR3 region: CSAGGQGQPQHF. In DNA, the CDR3 is TGCAGCGCCGGAGGACAGGGCCAGCCCCAGCATTTT.

V and J are TRBV5-6 and TRBJ2-5, with 7 bases matching TRBD2. Germline CDR1 is SGHDT and CDR2 is YYEEEE. This CDR3 contains 15 residues. The J segment lost 5 bases and the V segment lost 4 bases, leaving 11 bases of the junction unmatched. CDR3 nucleotides: TGTGCCAGCAGCCGGGATCGGGCGGGAGCGGAGACCCAGTACTTC. The encoded protein is CASSRDRAGAETQYF.

The V call is TRBV5-4, the J call TRBJ2-7; 9 bases match TRBD2. Germline assignment: CDR1 SGHNT and CDR2 YYREEE (reference sequence). Trimming cost V 3 bases and J 7 bases; bases outside gene matches: 11. The CDR3 contains 15 residues. For the CDR3, the DNA is TGTGCCAGCAGCTCCTCCGGGCTAGCGGGATTTGAGCAGTACTTC. Its translation: CASSSSGLAGFEQYF.

The chain recombines TRBV4-1 with TRBJ1-4; D gene ambiguous. V dropped 1 base and J dropped 8 bases, with 17 bases sitting between them. Per the germline V gene, CDR1 is MGHRA and CDR2 is YSYEKL. This CDR3 is built from 16 residues. Here the CDR3 DNA reads TGCGCCAGCAGCCAAGGGGCCGGAACCCCTGAAGAAAAACTGTTTTTT. Its translation: CASSQGAGTPEEKLFF.

The chain recombines TRBV5-1 with TRBJ2-7; tentatively, D is TRBD2 (6 bases). Germline values: CDR1 SGHRS, CDR2 YFSETQ. V shed 0 bases and J shed 6 bases, with 13 bases lying between them. The CDR3 totals 14 residues. The chain's CDR3 is CASSLGGLEGEQYF. As DNA, the CDR3 is TGCGCCAGCAGCTTGGGGGGACTTGAGGGCGAGCAGTACTTC.

This chain links TRBV10-3 with TRBJ2-5; tentative D call: TRBD2 (5 bases). Trimming removed 8 bases from V and 2 bases from J, with 12 bases in between. The CDR3 covers 13 residues. In germline, CDR1 is ENHRY, CDR2 SYGVKD. CDR3 residues: CAISSRQQETQYF. DNA of the CDR3: TGTGCCATCTCTAGCAGGCAGCAAGAGACCCAGTACTTC.

This CDR3 reads CASSLSAAVYEQYF. In nucleotides, the CDR3 is TGTGCCAGCAGCCTCTCAGCGGCGGTCTACGAGCAGTACTTC. The chain couples TRBV5-6 to TRBJ2-7, with D perhaps TRBD2 (5 bases). The CDR3 is made up of 14 amino acids. The germline CDR1 and CDR2 sequences are SGHDT and YYEEEE. Trimming pared 4 bases from V and 3 bases from J, leaving 14 bases between. The whole variable domain, remainder taken from reference TRBV5-6 and TRBJ2-7, is DAGVTQSPTHLIKTRGQQVTLRCSPKSGHDTVSWYQQALGQGPQFIFQYYEEEERQRGNFPDRFSGHQFPNYSSELNVNALLLGDSALYLCASSLSAAVYEQYFGPGTRLTVT.

In DNA form, the CDR3 reads TGCGCCAGCAGCTTGGAGGATCCCAGGGATGTGGAGCAGTACTTC. This translates into CASSLEDPRDVEQYF. The V call is TRBV5-1, the J call TRBJ2-7; TRBD1 is a possible D gene (5 bases). Per germline, CDR1 SGHRS and CDR2 YFSETQ. V was cut by 0 bases and J by 7 bases, with 17 bases left in between. The CDR3 consists of 15 residues.

The chain has TRBV18 and TRBJ2-7, with 7 bases identical to TRBD1. Per the germline V gene, CDR1 is KGHSH and CDR2 is LQKENI. The V and J ends lost 3 bases and 6 bases, in that order; junction bases with no gene match: 11. The CDR3 sequence is 15 residues long. CDR3 protein: CASSPSPTGTSEQYF. As DNA, the CDR3 is TGTGCCAGCTCACCCTCGCCGACAGGGACGAGCGAGCAGTACTTC.

This chain uses TRBV7-9 with TRBJ1-2; 9 nucleotides match TRBD1. Looked up from germline, CDR1 is SEHNR and CDR2 is FQNEAQ (reference sequence). The CDR3 totals 14 residues. The V and J ends lost 7 bases and 7 bases, in that order; junction bases with no gene match: 10. The CDR3 DNA sequence: TGTGCCAGCACTAAAGGTGGGACAGGGTTTGGCTACACCTTC. Its translation is CASTKGGTGFGYTF.

Only one count was recorded for this clone. This CDR3 reads CASSYAQTNEQYF. The CDR3 bases are TGTGCCAGCAGCTACGCGCAGACTAACGAGCAGTACTTC. The rearrangement uses TRBV11-2 and TRBJ2-7; a weak D match, TRBD2 (5 bases). Between the trimmed V and J ends, which lost 4 bases and 5 bases, there was a span of 12 bases. The CDR3 consists of 13 residues. Germline loops: CDR1 SGHAT, CDR2 FQNNGV.

CDR3 DNA: TGTGCCAGCAGTCGCAAGGCCTGGGCAGGGGGTATCCGCCAGCCCCAGCATTTT. Its protein is CASSRKAWAGGIRQPQHF. This chain uses TRBV28 with TRBJ1-5, with TRBD1 matching over 7 bases. There are 18 residues in the CDR3. V lost 5 bases to trimming and J lost 7 bases; unmatched junction nucleotides: 20. Per the germline V gene, CDR1 is MDHEN and CDR2 is SYDVKM.

This clone was detected only a few times. V and J are TRBV2 and TRBJ1-1; no firm D call. With 1 base removed from V and 2 bases from J, the gap between germline ends came to 8 bases. The CDR3 runs to 14 residues. Germline V gene sequence: CDR1 SNHLY, CDR2 FYNNEI. The CDR3 is CASSEDGSNTEAFF. The CDR3 DNA sequence: TGTGCCAGCAGTGAAGACGGGTCCAACACTGAAGCTTTCTTT.

The V gene is TRBV6-1, the J gene TRBJ1-4, with 10 bases fitting TRBD1. The CDR3 is made up of 15 amino acids. The junction had 3 bases not matched to a gene; V was cut back by 3 bases and J by 5 bases. In germline, CDR1 is MNHNS, CDR2 SASEGT. CDR3 in amino acids: CASSETGGVNEKLFF. The CDR3 nucleotides are TGTGCCAGCAGTGAGACAGGGGGCGTGAATGAAAAACTGTTTTTT.

This chain joins TRBV6-5 and TRBJ1-1, with a possible D match to TRBD1 (5 bases). In germline, CDR1 is MNHEY, CDR2 SVGAGI. Trimming removed 7 bases at V and 1 base at J, with 13 bases between. The CDR3 extends over 14 amino acids. The CDR3 DNA reads TGTGCCAGCACCAAGGGGTCCTCGAACACTGAAGCTTTCTTT. Amino acids: CASTKGSSNTEAFF.

The sample holds a few counts of this clone. This chain joins TRBV30 and TRBJ2-1; D remains ambiguous. V was trimmed by 7 bases and J by 3 bases, leaving 10 bases between them. Germline lookup yields CDR1 GTSNPN and CDR2 SVGIG (reference sequence). CDR3 length: 12 residues. The CDR3, as DNA: TGTGCCTCGAACTCGCGCTACAATGAGCAGTTCTTC. Protein product: CASNSRYNEQFF. Combining the CDR3 with reference TRBV30 and TRBJ2-1 gives the whole variable domain SQTIHQWPATLVQPVGSPLSLECTVEGTSNPNLYWYRQAAGRGLQLLFYSVGIGQISSEVPQNLSASRPQDRQFILSSKKLLLSDSGFYLCASNSRYNEQFFGPGTRLTVL.

Remarks on this clone: The junction departs from the called germline gene at one end, perhaps through a read error. The chain combines TRBV6-6 with TRBJ1-4, with D tentatively TRBD1 (5 bases). The CDR3 is made up of 13 amino acids. Germline values: CDR1 MNHNY, CDR2 SVGAGI (reference sequence). The CDR3 DNA sequence: TGTGCCGGCAGCGGACAATACGGTGAAAAACTGTTTTTT. It specifies CAGSGQYGEKLFF.

The V call is TRBV5-1, the J call TRBJ2-5; unclear D gene. The germline gives CDR1 SGHRS, CDR2 YFSETQ. The CDR3 runs 14 residues. With 4 bases removed from V and 2 bases from J, the gap between germline ends came to 12 bases. The CDR3 region is CASSRRVGQETQYF. The DNA for the CDR3 is TGCGCCAGCAGCCGCCGGGTCGGACAAGAGACCCAGTACTTC.

The chain carries TRBV12-5 and TRBJ1-1; maybe TRBD1 (6 bases). The CDR3 spans 13 residues. CDR1 and CDR2 from the germline V gene are LGHNT and FRNRAP. V lost 2 bases, J lost 8 bases, and 12 bases lay in between. The CDR3 region has the DNA TGTGCTAGTGGTTTGAACGAGGGGACAGAAGCTTTCTTT. This codes for CASGLNEGTEAFF.